A single sample is the source of the 9 T cell receptor beta chains below, sequenced in a study of cytomegalovirus exposure and HLA in healthy donors. The study ran its PCR with 60 Vbeta and 13 Jbeta primers. Only in-frame clones appear in the TCRdb table, and some are missing; sequencing was by immunoSEQ multiplex PCR. The listing records 35,000 to 45,000 clones. The sequenced material came from PBMCs. The origin of the receptors is a man aged 25 to 40 in good health and CMV-seronegative.

The chain recombines TRBV27 with TRBJ1-5; D might be TRBD1 (6 bases). This CDR3 is 16 amino acids long. The V gene lost 0 bases and the J gene lost 7 bases, with 16 bases spanning the gap. Germline V lookup: CDR1 MNHEY, CDR2 SMNVEV (reference sequence). Here the CDR3 DNA reads TGTGCCAGCAGTTTATCGTCAGGGGTTTCTGGGCAGCCCCAGCATTTT. As protein: CASSLSSGVSGQPQHF.

This chain connects TRBV25-1 to TRBJ2-3; TRBD2 is a possible D gene (5 bases). Trimming cost V 1 base and J 4 bases, with 12 bases left between them. This CDR3 region has 15 residues. Germline CDR1 reads MGHDK; CDR2 reads SYGVNS. CDR3 DNA sequence: TGTGCCAGCAGTGAATTCAGGAGGCTCGCAGATACGCAGTATTTT. It specifies CASSEFRRLADTQYF.

The rearrangement joins TRBV29-1 to TRBJ2-7; 7 nucleotides line up with TRBD2. CDR1 SQVTM and CDR2 ANQGSEA come from the germline V gene. Losses at the gene ends were 4 bases for V and 4 bases for J; bases not matched to a gene: 1. This CDR3 is 11 amino acids long. The CDR3: CSVGEGYEQYF. CDR3 in DNA: TGCAGCGTTGGGGAGGGGTACGAGCAGTACTTC.

The chain carries TRBV11-2 and TRBJ2-1; D uncertain. The CDR3 extends over 16 amino acids. Germline V lookup: CDR1 SGHAT, CDR2 FQNNGV. Trimming cost V 1 base and J 4 bases, with 14 bases left between them. Written as DNA, the CDR3 is TGTGCCAGCAGCTTAGGCGGCAGCGTAGCTTACAATGAGCAGTTCTTC. This encodes CASSLGGSVAYNEQFF.

V is TRBV6-1 and J is TRBJ1-2, with a possible D match to TRBD1 (5 bases). Looked up from germline, CDR1 is MNHNS and CDR2 is SASEGT. The CDR3 is made up of 15 amino acids. V lost 8 bases, J lost 4 bases, and 20 bases lay in between. The CDR3 DNA sequence: TGTGCCAGCCGTCGGGCTGAGGGAGGGGTCTATGGCTACACCTTC. Amino acids: CASRRAEGGVYGYTF.

The J gene is TRBJ1-3, the V gene TRBV18; D uncertain. CDR3 size: 14 residues. V lost 8 bases and J lost 0, with 11 bases in between. Germline V gene sequence: CDR1 KGHSH, CDR2 LQKENI. The CDR3 sequence is CASNGENSGNTIYF. As DNA, the CDR3 is TGTGCCAGCAATGGGGAGAACTCTGGAAACACCATATATTTT.

This chain uses TRBV9 with TRBJ2-3, with 10 bases identical to TRBD1. The CDR3 length is 16 residues. The ends lost 1 base at V and 6 bases at J; junction bases unmatched: 8. CDR1 is SGDLS and CDR2 is YYNGEE in the germline V gene. The chain's CDR3 is CASSVYAGQGRDTQYF. CDR3 coding DNA: TGTGCCAGCAGCGTATATGCGGGACAGGGGAGGGATACGCAGTATTTT.

V gene TRBV14 combines with J gene TRBJ1-1, with TRBD1 matching 11 bases. The trim removed 4 bases at V and 1 base at J, leaving 8 bases unmatched. The CDR3 is 17 residues long. Germline lookup yields CDR1 SGHDN and CDR2 FVKESK. The CDR3 region has the DNA TGTGCCAGCAGCCTCCTTGGGGGGACAGGGGGGAACACTGAAGCTTTCTTT. Its translation: CASSLLGGTGGNTEAFF.

The rearrangement links TRBV4-1 to TRBJ2-7; TRBD1 matches at 11 bases. The junction had 0 bases not matched to a gene; V was cut back by 3 bases and J by 2 bases. The CDR3 loop spans 14 amino acids. Germline V gene data show CDR1 as MGHRA and CDR2 as YSYEKL. This CDR3 reads CASSQGQGAYEQYF. The DNA for the CDR3 is TGCGCCAGCAGCCAGGGACAGGGGGCCTACGAGCAGTACTTC.